This TCR beta chain is drawn from a study of T cell repertoires in cytomegalovirus infection. Study-level information: CMV epitopes that were recently identified and HLA-C-restricted were used alongside well-studied HLA-B-restricted ones. Study-wide results and caveats: Clonotypes of TCR beta that were HLA-C-restricted and CMV-specific dominated the ex vivo response.

This clonotype showed up just a few times. Its specificity is unknown. TCRdb passed the reads through MiXCR, listing each CDR3 protein once. Of around 770,000 distinct CDR3 sequences listed, about 27% are singletons. CDR1 is MNHEY, CDR2 SVGEGT, per germline. The V end lost 5 bases, the J end lost 6 bases, and 19 bases lay between the germline ends. CDR3 size: 16 residues. The material was cultured CD8+ T cells from PBMCs, obtained from culture after CMV antigen stimulation. The V gene is TRBV6-2 or TRBV6-3, the J gene TRBJ2-2; a weak D match, TRBD1 (6 bases). This receptor was identified in a human donor in good health (CMV status not recorded). Some clones in this sample may be carry-over from other donors' samples. DNA of the CDR3: TGTGCCAGCAGTCCCTTGAGGGGGTTTAATGCCGGGGAGCTGTTTTTT. Residues: CASSPLRGFNAGELFF.